One TCR beta chain is described in this entry. Its antigen is still unknown. The sample originates from a study of shared clonotypes between healthy human individuals. This CDR3 region has 15 residues. CDR1 LNHNV and CDR2 YYDKDF come from the germline V gene (reference sequence). Trimming took 0 bases from V and 3 from J, leaving 11 bases between them. The protocol was immunoSEQ multiplex PCR, while the TCRdb copy is restricted to in-frame clones and leaves out a portion. This sample has about 2.1 million clones, with around 95% found just once. Points from the study as a whole: As a rule, naive subsets had a larger estimated richness than memory subsets.

Terminally differentiated effector memory CD45RA+ cells were left out of the naive CD8 fraction, which was CD45RO-negative and positively selected for CCR7. The TCR sequence derives from a man aged 18 to 30 in good health. Some clones in this sample may be carry-over from other donors' samples. The chain carries TRBV15 and TRBJ1-1; tentative D call: TRBD1 (5 bases). Sequencing was done on a sample of naive CD8+ T cells from PBMCs. In nucleotides, the CDR3 is TGTGCCACCAGCAGAGAGGAGGGCAGGGACACTGAAGCTTTCTTT. Protein: CATSREEGRDTEAFF.